A single TCR beta chain is shown here with its context. Its antigen is not identified. Both 60 Vbeta primers and 13 Jbeta primers went into the PCR. Data came from immunoSEQ multiplex PCR; TCRdb stores just in-frame clones and leaves some out. The sample contains 150,000 to 170,000 clones, approximately 80% of which appear only once. This sample was taken from a study of cytomegalovirus exposure and HLA in healthy donors. Germline V gene lookup returns CDR1 SEHNR and CDR2 FQNEAQ (reference sequence). The CDR3 contains 14 residues. The ends lost 5 bases at V and 7 bases at J; junction bases unmatched: 7. Study-level points and caveats: The analysis excluded some indistinguishable V segments, including TRBV6-2 and TRBV6-3. TCR beta sequences reportedly predicted most subjects' HLA-A and HLA-B alleles accurately.

The receptor was isolated from a man aged 25-45 years in good health and CMV-seropositive. The chain has TRBV7-9 and TRBJ2-7; 11 positions match TRBD2. Material: PBMCs. The CDR3 DNA follows: TGTGCCAGCAGCGGTACTAGCGGGAGTGGTGAGCAGTACTTC. Protein product: CASSGTSGSGEQYF.